This T cell receptor (beta chain) was retrieved from a study of blood T cell repertoires in COVID-19. TCRdb's copy holds only in-frame clones and misses some; the assay was immunoSEQ multiplex PCR. The sample consists of 75,000 to 100,000 clones, around 87% of them appearing once. V lost 2 bases, J lost 4 bases, and 5 bases stayed unmatched. The CDR3 has 15 amino acids. In germline, CDR1 is SGHTA, CDR2 FQGTGA. Sequencing used peripheral blood. This TCR was recovered from a human donor with acute or convalescent COVID-19. The donor label of this sample is uncertain. The chain uses TRBV7-3 and TRBJ1-2; 9 bases map to TRBD1. The DNA of the CDR3 is TGTGCCAGCAGCTTAGAGGGGACAGGGACCTATGGCTACACCTTC. This codes for CASSLEGTGTYGYTF.